Sequencing of this T cell receptor (beta chain) was carried out in a study of graft-versus-host responses after intestinal transplantation. For the study at large: Recipients had multivisceral, liver-intestinal, or isolated intestinal transplants. Study-wide points: Early declines in HvG clones that occurred post-transplant were associated with peak circulating GvH clone levels. Allografts of patients with graft-donor T cell macrochimerism showed high graft-versus-host to host-versus-graft clone ratios. Recipient marrow showed GvH clones, some seen first in ileum or blood.

Assay used: immunoSEQ multiplex PCR; TCRdb lists only in-frame clones, some missing. The sample carries about 97,000 clones, 75% to 95% recorded once. A few counts support this clone. Its cognate antigen is unknown. The junction does not match germline at one end; this may be a read error. The CDR3 length is 13 residues. Germline loops: CDR1 SNHLY, CDR2 FYNNEI. This TCR came from a human patient who received an intestinal transplant, so some T cells may come from the graft donor. The material sequenced was PBMCs, taken just under 460 days after intestinal transplant. The chain is built from TRBV2 and TRBJ2-2; D gene unclear. The CDR3, as DNA: TGTGCCAGCAGTCAAGCCCAAGCCGGGGAGCTGTTTTTT. Translating gives CASSQAQAGELFF.